The 11 T cell receptor beta chains below all came from one sample that was sequenced in a study of cytomegalovirus exposure and HLA in healthy donors. PCR employed 60 Vbeta and 13 Jbeta primers. Assay used: immunoSEQ multiplex PCR; TCRdb lists only in-frame clones, some missing. The sample has 50,000 to 70,000 clones, 75% to 90% seen once; the top ten hold 3.9%. Specimen: PBMCs. The receptors stem from a woman between 35 and 50 years old in good health and CMV-seronegative.

This rearrangement joins TRBV9 to TRBJ2-5, with 10 positions matching TRBD2. The germline V gene has CDR1 SGDLS and CDR2 YYNGEE. The CDR3 is 16 amino acids. V gave up 0 bases and J gave up 5 bases; unmatched junction bases: 7. The CDR3 protein is CASSVGAGGPVETQYF. In nucleotides, the CDR3 is TGTGCCAGCAGCGTAGGAGCGGGAGGGCCGGTGGAGACCCAGTACTTC.

This clone was recorded a few times. This chain uses TRBV7-2 with TRBJ1-5, with D hard to call. The germline V gene has CDR1 SGHTA and CDR2 FQGNSA. The V and J ends lost 1 base and 7 bases respectively, with 8 bases between them. CDR3 length: 13 residues. The CDR3 nucleotides read TGTGCCAGCAGCTTAGAGTCCGGGCAGCCCCAGCATTTT. Protein: CASSLESGQPQHF.

The rearrangement links TRBV28 to TRBJ2-7, with 7 bases that match TRBD1. The V gene's germline CDR1 is MDHEN and CDR2 SYDVKM. Trimming cost V 5 bases and J 2 bases; bases outside gene matches: 3. This CDR3 has 13 amino acids. The CDR3 region is CASSGGQPYEQYF. For the CDR3, the DNA is TGTGCCAGCAGTGGGGGACAGCCCTACGAGCAGTACTTC.

This clone was recorded a few times. The chain has TRBV27 and TRBJ1-2; 8 positions match TRBD1. V was clipped by 1 base and J by 3 bases; unmatched bases: 19. This CDR3 contains 20 residues. CDR1 is MNHEY and CDR2 is SMNVEV in the germline V gene (reference sequence). The DNA for the CDR3 is TGTGCCAGCAGTTTATTTCTGGGAAACTGGACGGACAGGGTGCACTATGGCTACACCTTC. Translation gives CASSLFLGNWTDRVHYGYTF.

The chain links TRBV28 to TRBJ1-1, with unresolved D. The V end lost 1 base, the J end lost 1 base, and 4 bases lay between the germline ends. This CDR3 is 13 amino acids long. Germline CDR1 and CDR2: MDHEN and SYDVKM. The CDR3 DNA sequence: TGTGCCAGCAGTTTATCAGGGAACACTGAAGCTTTCTTT. Protein sequence: CASSLSGNTEAFF. The full variable domain, rest sourced from reference TRBV28 and TRBJ1-1, is DVKVTQSSRYLVKRTGEKVFLECVQDMDHENMFWYRQDPGLGLRLIYFSYDVKMKEKGDIPEGYSVSREKKERFSLILESASTNQTSMYLCASSLSGNTEAFFGQGTRLTVV.

The chain carries TRBV10-3 and TRBJ2-3; D is ambiguous. V lost 6 bases and J 1 base, leaving 8 bases between the germline ends. Germline V CDR1 and CDR2: ENHRY, SYGVKD. CDR3 length: 13 residues. The CDR3 here is CAIRAPGTDTQYF. The CDR3 DNA is TGTGCCATCAGAGCCCCGGGCACAGATACGCAGTATTTT.

The chain uses TRBV10-3 and TRBJ2-7; D possibly corresponds to TRBD2 (6 bases). The germline V gene encodes CDR1 ENHRY and CDR2 SYGVKD. The CDR3 length is 12 residues. V lost 6 bases and J 0 bases, leaving 6 bases between the germline ends. CDR3 nucleotide sequence: TGTGCCATCAGGACTAGCTCCTACGAGCAGTACTTC. Its protein product is CAIRTSSYEQYF.

The chain carries TRBV27 and TRBJ1-5; tentative D call: TRBD1 (5 bases). The CDR3 length is 14 residues. The V end was cut by 0 bases, the J end by 4 bases, with 7 bases between. Germline V gene sequence: CDR1 MNHEY, CDR2 SMNVEV (reference sequence). The CDR3 here is CASSLSGANQPQHF. The CDR3, as DNA: TGTGCCAGCAGTTTATCAGGGGCGAATCAGCCCCAGCATTTT.

The V and J genes are TRBV9 and TRBJ2-1; a weak D match, TRBD2 (6 bases). V lost 0 bases and J lost 6, with 7 bases in between. The CDR3 extends over 13 amino acids. Germline CDR1 SGDLS, CDR2 YYNGEE. Here the CDR3 reads CASSVGTTNEQFF. The CDR3 nucleotides are TGTGCCAGCAGCGTAGGGACTACCAATGAGCAGTTCTTC.

The J gene is TRBJ1-5, the V gene TRBV28; D may be TRBD1 (5 bases). Germline V gene lookup returns CDR1 MDHEN and CDR2 SYDVKM. The CDR3 spans 21 residues. V was cut by 7 bases and J by 0 bases, with 31 bases left in between. The CDR3 spells CASNLPGRDWKHKNSNQPQHF. In DNA, the CDR3 is TGTGCCAGCAACCTCCCCGGCAGGGACTGGAAACATAAGAATAGCAATCAGCCCCAGCATTTT.

The genes are TRBV4-2 and TRBJ2-1, with D perhaps TRBD2 (6 bases). Between the trimmed V and J ends, which lost 1 base and 12 bases, there was a span of 13 bases. Germline CDR1 reads LGHNA; CDR2 reads YNFKEQ. This CDR3 has 13 residues. The CDR3 region is CASSQGTQLAQFF. CDR3 nucleotides: TGTGCCAGCAGCCAAGGGACCCAACTAGCGCAGTTCTTC.